Each of the 27 T cell receptor beta chains below was sequenced from the same sample in a study of CD8+ T cells in alopecia areata. Extracted RNA was reverse transcribed, and the resulting cDNA served as sequencing template. Here immunoSEQ multiplex PCR was the method, and the copy in TCRdb shows in-frame clones only, minus some. Of roughly 200,000 clones in the sample, roughly 50% were seen once. Regarding treatment: oral pan-JAK inhibitor, 5-10 mg twice daily. The input for sequencing was CD8+ T cells sorted from blood, taken at week 24, from a patient treated with tofacitinib. These receptors all come from a human donor with alopecia areata.

Here the CDR3 reads CAWSIRDNEQFF. The CDR3 coding sequence is TGTGCCTGGAGTATAAGAGACAATGAGCAGTTCTTC. The chain recombines TRBV30 with TRBJ2-1; D is ambiguous. CDR3 length: 12 amino acids. The germline V gene encodes CDR1 GTSNPN and CDR2 SVGIG (reference sequence). V gave up 2 bases and J gave up 5 bases, with 7 bases separating them.

This clone has only a few counts. Other nucleotide sequences in the sample specify the same CDR3. V is TRBV6-4 and J is TRBJ2-3; 10 bases agree with TRBD2. Trimming cost V 2 bases and J 4 bases; bases outside gene matches: 0. The CDR3 totals 14 residues. Looked up from germline, CDR1 is MRHNA and CDR2 is SNTAGT. The CDR3 is CASSDSGGADTQYF. The CDR3, as DNA: TGTGCCAGCAGTGACAGCGGGGGGGCAGATACGCAGTATTTT.

The rearrangement uses TRBV5-6 and TRBJ2-1; 8 bases are a match to TRBD2. The trim removed 4 bases at V and 0 bases at J, leaving 0 bases unmatched. The CDR3 extends over 14 amino acids. Looked up from germline, CDR1 is SGHDT and CDR2 is YYEEEE. CDR3 DNA: TGTGCCAGCAGCCGGGGGGGCTCCTACAATGAGCAGTTCTTC. It specifies CASSRGGSYNEQFF.

The chain combines TRBV29-1 with TRBJ1-2; D is possibly TRBD1 (6 bases). This CDR3 has 14 amino acids. The V and J ends lost 0 bases and 7 bases respectively, with 15 bases between them. Germline V gene data show CDR1 as SQVTM and CDR2 as ANQGSEA. The CDR3 nucleotides are TGCAGCGTTGAAGACGGACAGTTGGTCTTTGGCTACACCTTC. Residues: CSVEDGQLVFGYTF.

The chain joins TRBV19 to TRBJ2-7; D is unresolved. Germline lookup yields CDR1 LNHDA and CDR2 SQIVND (reference sequence). V gave up 5 bases and J gave up 3 bases, with 14 bases separating them. The CDR3 runs to 14 residues. CDR3 DNA: TGTGCCAGTAGTGAGTGGGGTAGCCACTACGAGCAGTACTTC. Translated, it gives CASSEWGSHYEQYF.

This sequence joins TRBV29-1 and TRBJ2-1, with 8 bases aligning to TRBD2. V trimming: 6 bases; J trimming: 9 bases; junction bases outside the gene matches: 10. Germline V gives CDR1 SQVTM, CDR2 ANQGSEA. This CDR3 comprises 13 residues. CDR3 loop: CSVPWTSKAEQFF. As DNA, the CDR3 is TGCAGCGTCCCCTGGACTAGCAAGGCTGAGCAGTTCTTC.

This chain links TRBV30 with TRBJ1-1, with unresolved D. Germline V gives CDR1 GTSNPN, CDR2 SVGIG (reference sequence). The CDR3 is 11 amino acids. V was trimmed by 1 base and J by 6 bases, leaving 6 bases between them. The CDR3 DNA reads TGTGCCTGGAGTGAAATCGCTGAAGCTTTCTTT. Amino acid sequence: CAWSEIAEAFF.

The chain is built from TRBV2 and TRBJ1-1; no firm D call. V lost 0 bases and J 5 bases, leaving 7 bases between the germline ends. Germline V gene lookup returns CDR1 SNHLY and CDR2 FYNNEI. The CDR3 totals 13 residues. The CDR3 here is CASSEAILTEAFF. The CDR3 nucleotides read TGTGCCAGCAGTGAAGCGATTTTGACTGAAGCTTTCTTT.

This clone has more than one count but fewer than ten. The chain couples TRBV30 to TRBJ1-5, with 9 bases matching TRBD1. With V trimmed by 2 bases and J by 7 bases, 9 bases remained unmatched. Looked up from germline, CDR1 is GTSNPN and CDR2 is SVGIG (reference sequence). The CDR3 loop spans 15 amino acids. Written as DNA, the CDR3 is TGTGCCTGGAGTCCCGGGACAGGGTTTGGACAGCCCCAGCATTTT. This gives the protein CAWSPGTGFGQPQHF.

This clone came up once. The chain employs TRBV30 and TRBJ1-1, with D unresolved. V lost 0 bases, J lost 1 base, and 6 bases lay in between. CDR1 GTSNPN and CDR2 SVGIG come from the germline V gene (reference sequence). The length of the CDR3 is 13 residues. The CDR3 reads CAWSVNRNTEAFF. As DNA, the CDR3 is TGTGCCTGGAGTGTAAACAGGAACACTGAAGCTTTCTTT.

The V and J genes are TRBV13 and TRBJ1-2; D might be TRBD1 (5 bases). Trimming left V 4 bases short and J 5 bases short, with 17 bases between. CDR1 PRHDT and CDR2 FYEKMQ come from the germline V gene (reference sequence). There are 15 residues in the CDR3. The CDR3 here is CASSSGTPIGYGYTF. For the CDR3, the DNA is TGTGCCAGCAGCTCCGGGACTCCGATTGGGTATGGCTACACCTTC.

The J gene is TRBJ1-2, the V gene TRBV30, with 7 bases lining up with TRBD1. The CDR3 is made up of 12 amino acids. Germline loops: CDR1 GTSNPN, CDR2 SVGIG (reference sequence). V shed 4 bases and J 8 bases; nucleotides not matched to a gene: 7. The CDR3, as DNA: TGTGCCTGGACGCAGGGGGTCTTAGGCTACACCTTC. It translates to CAWTQGVLGYTF.

To note about this clone: The sample has other DNA sequences that encode this CDR3 too. The chain is built from TRBV13 and TRBJ2-3, with unresolved D. V lost 1 base and J lost 0, with 2 bases in between. From germline, CDR1 is PRHDT and CDR2 FYEKMQ (reference sequence). The CDR3 covers 13 residues. The CDR3 nucleotides are TGTGCCAGCAGCTTAGATAGCACAGATACGCAGTATTTT. Amino acids: CASSLDSTDTQYF.

The sample holds a few counts of this clone. V gene TRBV15 combines with J gene TRBJ2-3; 9 bases agree with TRBD2. This CDR3 contains 15 residues. J gave up 5 bases and V 3 bases, and 6 bases lay outside the gene matches. Germline loops: CDR1 LNHNV, CDR2 YYDKDF (reference sequence). As DNA, the CDR3 is TGTGCCACCAGCAGCACGGGACTAGCCGAAGATACGCAGTATTTT. It encodes CATSSTGLAEDTQYF.

J is TRBJ2-5 and V is TRBV27; TRBD1 agrees at 7 bases. The CDR3 sequence is 13 residues long. Germline assignment: CDR1 MNHEY and CDR2 SMNVEV (reference sequence). J was trimmed by 6 bases and V by 6 bases; bases with no gene match: 7. CDR3 in DNA: TGTGCCAGCAGGGAACAGGGGTCGAAGACCCAGTACTTC. Translating gives CASREQGSKTQYF.

The chain combines TRBV5-1 with TRBJ2-5, with 9 bases matching TRBD1. The CDR3 totals 16 residues. The germline V gene encodes CDR1 SGHRS and CDR2 YFSETQ. V lost 5 bases and J lost 5; bases outside the gene matches: 13. The CDR3 bases are TGCGCCAGCAGGCTGGACCGGGACAGGGTTTTTGAGACCCAGTACTTC. It yields the protein CASRLDRDRVFETQYF.

A few counts support this clone. The chain couples TRBV27 to TRBJ2-1; 7 positions match TRBD2. CDR3 size: 14 residues. CDR1 and CDR2 (germline): MNHEY, SMNVEV (reference sequence). V lost 4 bases and J lost 3; bases outside the gene matches: 3. CDR3 DNA sequence: TGTGCCAGCAGTTCCAGCGGGGTCTACAATGAGCAGTTCTTC. Its protein is CASSSSGVYNEQFF.

This chain connects TRBV6-5 to TRBJ2-1, with D uncertain. Germline lookup yields CDR1 MNHEY and CDR2 SVGAGI. This CDR3 has 14 amino acids. Between the trimmed V and J ends, which lost 2 bases and 9 bases, there was a span of 14 bases. The CDR3 DNA sequence: TGTGCCAGCAGTTACAGCGCCCAAGTAGGTGAGCAGTTCTTC. It specifies CASSYSAQVGEQFF.

This clone was found a few times. This chain uses TRBV7-9 with TRBJ1-2, with D possibly matching TRBD1 (6 bases). V was shortened by 7 bases and J by 4 bases, with 19 bases between the two germline ends. The CDR3 has 15 residues. Germline lookup yields CDR1 SEHNR and CDR2 FQNEAQ (reference sequence). CDR3 region: CASTRTVDTPYGYTF. The CDR3 DNA reads TGTGCCAGCACCCGGACAGTCGATACACCCTATGGCTACACCTTC.

V and J are TRBV13 and TRBJ2-7; D is perhaps TRBD1 (7 bases). This CDR3 comprises 13 residues. Germline lookup yields CDR1 PRHDT and CDR2 FYEKMQ (reference sequence). V lost 2 bases and J lost 3, with 8 bases in between. CDR3 region: CASSLQGGYEQYF. The CDR3 nucleotides read TGTGCCAGCAGCTTACAGGGGGGCTACGAGCAGTACTTC.

CDR3: CAISESGHEQYF. CDR3 in DNA: TGTGCCATCAGTGAATCCGGCCACGAGCAGTACTTC. The chain employs TRBV10-3 and TRBJ2-7, with no clear D. Trimming stripped 3 bases from V and 5 bases from J, with 8 bases between. The CDR3 sequence is 12 residues long. Germline-derived CDR1 and CDR2 are ENHRY and SYGVKD.

This chain links TRBV11-2 with TRBJ2-3; a possible D gene is TRBD2 (5 bases). V dropped 1 base and J dropped 5 bases, with 10 bases sitting between them. The CDR3 totals 14 residues. Germline V lookup: CDR1 SGHAT, CDR2 FQNNGV. The CDR3 sequence: CASSLGARGDTQYF. The CDR3 DNA reads as TGTGCCAGCAGCTTAGGGGCTCGGGGAGATACGCAGTATTTT.

This sequence joins TRBV4-3 and TRBJ2-6, with D unresolved. Germline V lookup: CDR1 LGHNA, CDR2 YSLEER. This CDR3 has 15 amino acids. With 3 bases removed from V and 0 bases from J, the gap between germline ends came to 6 bases. The CDR3 DNA sequence: TGCGCCAGCAGCCAGTCACGCTCTGGGGCCAACGTCCTGACTTTC. Translated: CASSQSRSGANVLTF.

The chain employs TRBV28 and TRBJ2-7; 8 bases fit TRBD1. Germline V gives CDR1 MDHEN, CDR2 SYDVKM. CDR3 length: 15 amino acids. V lost 8 bases to trimming and J lost 3 bases; unmatched junction nucleotides: 12. DNA of the CDR3: TGTGCCAGCGGGAAGGGTTGGGACAGGATCTACGAGCAGTACTTC. It codes for CASGKGWDRIYEQYF.

A word on this clone: Its ends do not fully match the called genes, so a read error is possible. The chain recombines TRBV18 with TRBJ1-2; a possible D gene is TRBD1 (5 bases). Germline assignment: CDR1 KGHSH and CDR2 LQKENI. CDR3 size: 13 residues. The chain's CDR3 is CASSPPGAYGCTF. The CDR3, as DNA: TGTGCCAGCTCACCACCTGGGGCGTATGGCTGCACCTTC.

The rearrangement links TRBV29-1 to TRBJ2-5, with D unclear. Germline lookup yields CDR1 SQVTM and CDR2 ANQGSEA. Trimming shortened V by 7 bases and J by 3 bases, and 6 bases separated the two germline ends. The CDR3 totals 10 residues. The DNA of the CDR3 is TGCAGCGCGACGAAAGAGACCCAGTACTTC. Protein product: CSATKETQYF.

By share of the sample, this clone is medium-sized. The V gene is TRBV6-4, the J gene TRBJ2-3, with 8 positions matching TRBD2. With 3 bases clipped from V and 1 base from J, the junction kept 0 bases outside the gene matches. This CDR3 contains 14 residues. The germline V gene has CDR1 MRHNA and CDR2 SNTAGT. CDR3 sequence reads: CASSERGGTDTQYF. In DNA form, the CDR3 reads TGTGCCAGCAGTGAGCGGGGGGGCACAGATACGCAGTATTTT.